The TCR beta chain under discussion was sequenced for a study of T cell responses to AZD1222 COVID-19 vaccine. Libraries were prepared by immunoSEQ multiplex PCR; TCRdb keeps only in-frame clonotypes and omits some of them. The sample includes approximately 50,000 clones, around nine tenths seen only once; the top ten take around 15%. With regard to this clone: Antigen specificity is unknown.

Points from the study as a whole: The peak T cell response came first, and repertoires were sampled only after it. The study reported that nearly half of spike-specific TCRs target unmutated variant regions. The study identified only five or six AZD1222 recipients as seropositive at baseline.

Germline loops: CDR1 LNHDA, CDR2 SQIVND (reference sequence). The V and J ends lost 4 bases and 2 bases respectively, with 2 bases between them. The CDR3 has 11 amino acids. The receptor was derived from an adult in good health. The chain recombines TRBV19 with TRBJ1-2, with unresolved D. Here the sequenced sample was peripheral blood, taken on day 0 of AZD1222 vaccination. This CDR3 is CASSSNYGYTF. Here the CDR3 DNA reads TGTGCCAGTAGTAGCAACTATGGCTACACCTTC.